This is a list of T cell receptor beta chains from one sample in a study of PD-1 blockade in mismatch repair-deficient tumors. Using immunoSEQ multiplex PCR, the repertoire was profiled, and TCRdb retains in-frame clones only, with some absent. This table has 49,000 or so clones, roughly 80% appearing once. The material sequenced was peripheral blood, taken about 4.5 months after starting pembrolizumab. The receptors here all came from an adult with mismatch repair-deficient cancer. Each CDR3 is given with its conserved first and last residue. D genes are given only for firm matches. Some rows have no size entry. The others give once, few or many, or a class for an expanded clone.

DNA: TGCGCCAGCAGCTGGACAGAGAACACTGAAGCTTTCTTT
CDR3: CASSWTENTEAFF
J: TRBJ1-1
D: NA
size: NA
V: TRBV5-1

DNA: TGTGCCATCGCCCCGGGGCCGGGGGAAAAACTGTTTTTT
CDR3: CAIAPGPGEKLFF
J: TRBJ1-4
D: NA
size: NA
V: TRBV10-3

DNA: TGTGCCAGCAGTTCCCATAGCGGGAGTAGGGATGAGCAGTTCTTC
CDR3: CASSSHSGSRDEQFF
J: TRBJ2-1
D: TRBD2
size: NA
V: TRBV6-5

DNA: TGTGCCAGCAAACTCCGGGGATTCGGCACAGATACGCAGTATTTT
CDR3: CASKLRGFGTDTQYF
J: TRBJ2-3
D: NA
size: once
V: TRBV19

DNA: TGTGCCTGGAGTGTACTGGGACGCTACTATGGCTACACCTTC
CDR3: CAWSVLGRYYGYTF
J: TRBJ1-2
D: NA
size: few
V: TRBV30

DNA: TGCAGCGTTGGGCAGGGGGACACTGAAAAACTGTTTTTT
CDR3: CSVGQGDTEKLFF
J: TRBJ1-4
D: TRBD1
size: once
V: TRBV29-1

DNA: TGTGCCAGCAGTTCAGGGACAGGGGGGGCAGAGACCCAGTACTTC
CDR3: CASSSGTGGAETQYF
J: TRBJ2-5
D: TRBD1
size: NA
V: TRBV27

DNA: TGTGCCACCCAGGGACAGGGGATCACCGGGGAGCTGTTTTTT
CDR3: CATQGQGITGELFF
J: TRBJ2-2
D: TRBD1
size: NA
V: TRBV10-3

DNA: TGTGCCAGCAGTTTAGCGGGAGGGACCTACAATGAGCAGTTCTTC
CDR3: CASSLAGGTYNEQFF
J: TRBJ2-1
D: TRBD2
size: once
V: TRBV2

DNA: TGTGCCAGCAGCATACCTCCTCGGACAGCCTCCTACGAGCAGTACTTC
CDR3: CASSIPPRTASYEQYF
J: TRBJ2-7
D: NA
size: NA
V: TRBV11-3

DNA: TGTGCCTGGAGTGTAGGGCTATTTTGGATCCATGAGCAGTTCTTC
CDR3: CAWSVGLFWIHEQFF
J: TRBJ2-1
D: NA
size: NA
V: TRBV30

DNA: TGTGCCAGCAGCGAGGGGGGGACACCTAGGGAGACCCAGTACTTC
CDR3: CASSEGGTPRETQYF
J: TRBJ2-5
D: NA
size: NA
V: TRBV7-2

DNA: TGTGCCAGCAGTTACTCGATCAATGGAAACACCATATATTTT
CDR3: CASSYSINGNTIYF
J: TRBJ1-3
D: NA
size: NA
V: TRBV6-5

DNA: TGTGCCAGCAGCTTAGATCTGCTAGCGCTACTGAACACCGGGGAGCTGTTTTTT
CDR3: CASSLDLLALLNTGELFF
J: TRBJ2-2
D: NA
size: NA
V: TRBV11-2

DNA: TGTGCCAGTAGTGAGTCCCAGACAGATACGCAGTATTTT
CDR3: CASSESQTDTQYF
J: TRBJ2-3
D: NA
size: NA
V: TRBV19

DNA: TGCGCCAGCAGTGAGGGCAGGAGATCTTCCTACGAGCAGTACTTC
CDR3: CASSEGRRSSYEQYF
J: TRBJ2-7
D: NA
size: NA
V: TRBV10-2

DNA: TGTGCCAGCAGCTTAGTTGGGGTTTCCTACAATGAGCAGTTCTTC
CDR3: CASSLVGVSYNEQFF
J: TRBJ2-1
D: NA
size: NA
V: TRBV7-9

DNA: TGTGCCAGCAGTGAATTCGGCCCAGTCACTGAAGCTTTCTTT
CDR3: CASSEFGPVTEAFF
J: TRBJ1-1
D: NA
size: NA
V: TRBV25-1

DNA: TGTGCCAGCAGCAAAGACGAGGGAGTGGAAGAGACCCAGTACTTC
CDR3: CASSKDEGVEETQYF
J: TRBJ2-5
D: NA
size: NA
V: TRBV21-1

DNA: TGTGCCAGCAGCTTTTACCAGGGTGGGTACGAGCAGTACTTC
CDR3: CASSFYQGGYEQYF
J: TRBJ2-7
D: NA
size: NA
V: TRBV13

DNA: TGTGCCAGCAGTTACTCGAGCGAGCAGTACTTC
CDR3: CASSYSSEQYF
J: TRBJ2-7
D: NA
size: NA
V: TRBV6-5

DNA: TGTGCCAGCTCACCTGGGTGGGGTAGCGATCAGCCCCAGCATTTT
CDR3: CASSPGWGSDQPQHF
J: TRBJ1-5
D: NA
size: NA
V: TRBV18

DNA: TGCGCCAGCAGACTAGCGGGAGAGGTGGGGGAGCTGTTTTTT
CDR3: CASRLAGEVGELFF
J: TRBJ2-2
D: TRBD2
size: NA
V: TRBV10-2

DNA: TGTGCCAGCTCGACCGACGGACAGCAGCCCCAGCATTTT
CDR3: CASSTDGQQPQHF
J: TRBJ1-5
D: NA
size: NA
V: TRBV18

DNA: TGTGCCTTTTCTAGCGGGAGTGTAACAGATACGCAGTATTTT
CDR3: CAFSSGSVTDTQYF
J: TRBJ2-3
D: TRBD2
size: NA
V: TRBV30

DNA: TGTGCCAGCAGTAAATCGAACTACAATGAGCAGTTCTTC
CDR3: CASSKSNYNEQFF
J: TRBJ2-1
D: NA
size: NA
V: TRBV6-5

DNA: TGTGCCAGCAGGCCAAGTCCTCCCGGAGCGGGAGATGAGACCCAGTACTTC
CDR3: CASRPSPPGAGDETQYF
J: TRBJ2-5
D: TRBD2
size: NA
V: TRBV2

DNA: TGCGCCAGCAGCCTGGGGACAGGGGAAAACACCATATATTTT
CDR3: CASSLGTGENTIYF
J: TRBJ1-3
D: TRBD1
size: NA
V: TRBV5-1

DNA: TGCGCCAGCAGCCCCGGCTTAGCGGGGTTGGATCCCGCCGAGCAGTACTTC
CDR3: CASSPGLAGLDPAEQYF
J: TRBJ2-7
D: TRBD2
size: once
V: TRBV5-1

DNA: TGTGCCAGCAGCCGTTCAGATTTTTACACTGAAGCTTTCTTT
CDR3: CASSRSDFYTEAFF
J: TRBJ1-1
D: NA
size: NA
V: TRBV5-6

DNA: TGTGCCAGTAGTATGGGTAGCGGGAGATGGGACGAGCAGTACTTC
CDR3: CASSMGSGRWDEQYF
J: TRBJ2-7
D: TRBD2
size: NA
V: TRBV19

DNA: TGTGCCAGCAGCCCGGGACGGACTTTCTATGGCTACACCTTC
CDR3: CASSPGRTFYGYTF
J: TRBJ1-2
D: NA
size: NA
V: TRBV5-8

DNA: TGTGCCAGCAGCTCCCTTCTTGCATGGATGAATGAGCAGTTCTTC
CDR3: CASSSLLAWMNEQFF
J: TRBJ2-1
D: NA
size: NA
V: TRBV7-2

DNA: TGCGCCAGCAGCCAGGGCGGGTTCGCCGGGGAGCTGTTTTTT
CDR3: CASSQGGFAGELFF
J: TRBJ2-2
D: NA
size: NA
V: TRBV10-2

DNA: TGTGCCAGCAGCGTCCTACAGGGGAACACTGAAGCTTTCTTT
CDR3: CASSVLQGNTEAFF
J: TRBJ1-1
D: NA
size: NA
V: TRBV9

DNA: TGTGCCAGCAGTCACACCCACCCTGTCTTAAACACCGGGGAGCTGTTTTTT
CDR3: CASSHTHPVLNTGELFF
J: TRBJ2-2
D: NA
size: NA
V: TRBV11-1

DNA: TGTGCCAGCTCACCACCGGAGGGGAACTATGGCTACACCTTC
CDR3: CASSPPEGNYGYTF
J: TRBJ1-2
D: NA
size: few
V: TRBV18

DNA: TGTGCCAGCAGCTCGACAGGGGCCGAAAAACTGTTTTTT
CDR3: CASSSTGAEKLFF
J: TRBJ1-4
D: TRBD1
size: NA
V: TRBV7-8

DNA: TGTGCCAGCTCCCCAACAGGACAGCCGAACACTGAAGCTTTCTTT
CDR3: CASSPTGQPNTEAFF
J: TRBJ1-1
D: NA
size: NA
V: TRBV18

DNA: TGTGCCAGCAGCTTGCAGGACATATACTACAATGAGCAGTTCTTC
CDR3: CASSLQDIYYNEQFF
J: TRBJ2-1
D: NA
size: NA
V: TRBV7-2

DNA: TGTGCCAGCAGTTTAAAGCGGGGGCAAGAGACCCAGTACTTC
CDR3: CASSLKRGQETQYF
J: TRBJ2-5
D: TRBD2
size: NA
V: TRBV27

DNA: TGTGCCACCACGGGACTAGCTTCCTACGAGCAGTACTTC
CDR3: CATTGLASYEQYF
J: TRBJ2-7
D: TRBD2
size: few
V: TRBV6-6

DNA: TGCGCCAGCAGCTCAGCGGGATTGAACACCGGGGAGCTGTTTTTT
CDR3: CASSSAGLNTGELFF
J: TRBJ2-2
D: TRBD2
size: NA
V: TRBV5-1

DNA: TGTGCCAGCAAACCCGGACAGGCCACCGGGGAGCTGTTTTTT
CDR3: CASKPGQATGELFF
J: TRBJ2-2
D: TRBD1
size: NA
V: TRBV25-1

DNA: TGTGCCAGCAGGAGAGGACGGGACAATCAGCCCCAGCATTTT
CDR3: CASRRGRDNQPQHF
J: TRBJ1-5
D: NA
size: NA
V: TRBV6-1

DNA: TGTGCCTGGATGGGGGCGGGAGGCCAAGATACGCAGTATTTT
CDR3: CAWMGAGGQDTQYF
J: TRBJ2-3
D: TRBD2
size: NA
V: TRBV30

DNA: TGTGCCAGCACCATATCCGGGACAGAAAACTATGGCTACACCTTC
CDR3: CASTISGTENYGYTF
J: TRBJ1-2
D: TRBD1
size: NA
V: TRBV6-5

DNA: TGTGCCAGCAGCATTAGCGGTCCTGGGGATACGCAGTATTTT
CDR3: CASSISGPGDTQYF
J: TRBJ2-3
D: NA
size: NA
V: TRBV7-6

DNA: TGTGCCATCAGTGATTTCAGGGGCTCTGGAAACACCATATATTTT
CDR3: CAISDFRGSGNTIYF
J: TRBJ1-3
D: NA
size: once
V: TRBV10-3

DNA: TGTGCCAGAAGCTTGAAGGACAGGGATAGTACAACTAATGAAAAACTGTTTTTT
CDR3: CARSLKDRDSTTNEKLFF
J: TRBJ1-4
D: TRBD1
size: NA
V: TRBV5-3

DNA: TGTGCCAGCAGCCCCGCCGAGGGGGCGGCGGCTGAAGCTTTCTTT
CDR3: CASSPAEGAAAEAFF
J: TRBJ1-1
D: TRBD1
size: NA
V: TRBV11-2